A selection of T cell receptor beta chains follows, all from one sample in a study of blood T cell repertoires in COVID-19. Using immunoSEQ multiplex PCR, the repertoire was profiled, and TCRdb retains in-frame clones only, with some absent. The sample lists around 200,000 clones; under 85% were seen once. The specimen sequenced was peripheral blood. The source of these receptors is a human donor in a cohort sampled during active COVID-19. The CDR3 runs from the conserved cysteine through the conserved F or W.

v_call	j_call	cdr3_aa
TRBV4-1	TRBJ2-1	CASSRPPPPSGVSSYNEQFF
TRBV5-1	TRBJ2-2	CASNPQDSRNTGELFF
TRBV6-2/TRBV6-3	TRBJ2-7	CASSGRDSPYEQYF
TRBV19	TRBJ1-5	CASSDSGTGSSQPQHF
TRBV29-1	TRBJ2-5	CSVATGATSPKYF
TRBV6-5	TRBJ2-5	CASSYKTSGGPETQYF
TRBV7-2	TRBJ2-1	CASSPRLGIYEQFF
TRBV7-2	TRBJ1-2	CASSLVGTGGYGYTF
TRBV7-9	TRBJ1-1	CASSSSIRDRARWSGAFF
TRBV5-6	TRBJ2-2	CASSFSGQGGTGELFF
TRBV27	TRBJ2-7	CASSSPGVFNEQYF
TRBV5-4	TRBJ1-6	CASSTWTGSQGAPLHF
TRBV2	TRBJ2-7	CASSLAGGYEQYF
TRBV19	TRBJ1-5	CASSISGGGNQPQHF
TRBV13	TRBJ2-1	CASSTGTVAYNEQFF
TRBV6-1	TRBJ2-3	CASSDTGQSTDTQYF
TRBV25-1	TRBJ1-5	CASSPGGMGNQPQHF
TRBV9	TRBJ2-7	CASSAGTEAYEQYF
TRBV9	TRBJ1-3	CASSGGTASGNTIYF
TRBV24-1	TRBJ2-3	CATSDGKGQGADTQYF
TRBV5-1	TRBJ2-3	CASSLVARGYTDTQYF
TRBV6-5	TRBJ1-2	CASSYGQGGYTF
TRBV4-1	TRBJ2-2	CASSGFARDTGELFF
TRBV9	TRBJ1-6	CASSETGQGSNSPLHF
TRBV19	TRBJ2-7	CASSTSGGYEQYF
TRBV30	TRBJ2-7	CAWSAPRDRTYEQYF
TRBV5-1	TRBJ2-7	CASSFGTGTYEQYF
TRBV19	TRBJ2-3	CASSVPTSGGTDTQYF
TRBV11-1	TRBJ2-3	CASSLVGSGVTDTQYF
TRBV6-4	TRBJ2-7	CASRWWGRAYEQYF
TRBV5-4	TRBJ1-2	CASRDEQDRGNGYTF
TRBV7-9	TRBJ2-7	CASSMGQPNLYYEQYF
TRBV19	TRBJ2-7	CASKGQGAYEQYF
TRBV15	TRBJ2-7	CATSRDHAGQGDEQYF
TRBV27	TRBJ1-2	CASSLYAGLDYGYTF
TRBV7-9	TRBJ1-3	CASSQRRGGISGNTIYF
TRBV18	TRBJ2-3	CASSPGGGFGTDTQYF
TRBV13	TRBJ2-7	CASSLSLPYEQYF
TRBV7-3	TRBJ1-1	CASSLRGSTEAFF
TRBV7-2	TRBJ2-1	CASSLEGDRGNEQFF
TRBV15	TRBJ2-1	CATSRTDSGINNEQFF
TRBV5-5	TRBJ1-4	CASSSRRTTNEKLFF
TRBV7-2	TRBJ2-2	CASSLVGVTNTGELFF
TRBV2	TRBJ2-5	CASSSGETQYF
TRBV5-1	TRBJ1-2	CASSPSGGSGGYTF
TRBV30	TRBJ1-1	CAWGQANTEAFF
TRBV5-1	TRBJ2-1	CASNRIQGNNEQFF
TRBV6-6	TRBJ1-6	CASRPGRGGSPLHF
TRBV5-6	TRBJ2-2	CASSWPSGNANTGELFF
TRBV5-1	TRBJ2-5	CASSLAPSGGETQYF
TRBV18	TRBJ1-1	CASSHSRDRGEAFF
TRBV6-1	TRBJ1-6	CASSEGTGVYNSPLHF
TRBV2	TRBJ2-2	CASSEMGQNTGELFF
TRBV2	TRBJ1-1	CASRLDRGSTEAFF
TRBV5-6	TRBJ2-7	CASSNPGAGGTYEQYF
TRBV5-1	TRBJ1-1	CASSSSQRTRANTEAFF
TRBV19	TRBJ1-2	CASRFLLTGWAAGYTF
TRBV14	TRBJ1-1	CASRGGLVAFF
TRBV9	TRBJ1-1	CASSAYTGYTEAFF